Below are 24 T cell receptor beta chains sequenced from a single sample in a study of cytomegalovirus exposure and HLA in healthy donors. Data came from immunoSEQ multiplex PCR; TCRdb stores just in-frame clones and leaves some out. The repertoire holds more than 95,000 clones, with 89% as singletons. Specimen: PBMCs. These TCRs come from a woman between 18 and 30 years old in good health and CMV-seronegative.

The chain couples TRBV2 to TRBJ1-1; D is perhaps TRBD1 (5 bases). This CDR3 contains 14 residues. Germline V gene lookup returns CDR1 SNHLY and CDR2 FYNNEI. Trimming pared 6 bases from V and 0 bases from J, leaving 11 bases between. DNA of the CDR3: TGTGCCAGCAGGCGGGAGGGGATGAACACTGAAGCTTTCTTT. Encoded protein: CASRREGMNTEAFF.

V gene TRBV11-2 combines with J gene TRBJ2-2; D might be TRBD1 (6 bases). Germline lookup yields CDR1 SGHAT and CDR2 FQNNGV. This CDR3 region has 16 residues. Deletions cut 5 bases from V and 5 bases from J, with 18 bases between. In DNA, the CDR3 is TGTGCCAGCAGCGCCCACCCCACAGGGTCTACCGGGGAGCTGTTTTTT. Its protein product is CASSAHPTGSTGELFF. Full variable domain (rest looked up from reference TRBV11-2 and TRBJ2-2): EAGVAQSPRYKIIEKRQSVAFWCNPISGHATLYWYQQILGQGPKLLIQFQNNGVVDDSQLPKDRFSAERLKGVDSTLKIQPAKLEDSAVYLCASSAHPTGSTGELFFGEGSRLTVL.

V usage is TRBV6-1 and J usage is TRBJ2-7, with TRBD2 matching 10 bases. Trimming at V came to 1 base and at J to 3 bases, leaving 3 bases not matched to a gene. Germline loops: CDR1 MNHNS, CDR2 SASEGT. There are 15 residues in the CDR3. The CDR3 spells CASSEGAGGFYEQYV. The DNA of the CDR3 is TGTGCCAGCAGTGAAGGAGCGGGGGGGTTCTACGAGCAGTACGTC.

The genes are TRBV5-1 and TRBJ1-2; 8 positions match TRBD1. Germline trimming cut 4 bases from V and 3 bases from J; bases unmatched to any gene: 2. Germline V CDR1 and CDR2: SGHRS, YFSETQ. The CDR3 is made up of 13 amino acids. The CDR3 DNA reads TGCGCCAGCAGCCCGACAGGGGACTATGGCTACACCTTC. It encodes CASSPTGDYGYTF.

V is TRBV11-2 and J is TRBJ1-2; weak D call: TRBD1 (6 bases). This CDR3 is 13 amino acids long. The V and J ends lost 3 bases and 6 bases respectively, with 11 bases between them. Germline CDR1 reads SGHAT; CDR2 reads FQNNGV. DNA for the CDR3: TGTGCCAGCAGCTTGCAGGGGACCCATGGCTACACCTTC. Translating it yields CASSLQGTHGYTF.

The V gene is TRBV9, the J gene TRBJ1-1, with 7 bases fitting TRBD1. After removal of 3 bases from V and 1 base from J, the junction contained 12 bases not matched to a gene. The CDR3 runs to 17 residues. The germline V gene encodes CDR1 SGDLS and CDR2 YYNGEE. CDR3 in amino acids: CASSGQGGLGSNTEAFF. The CDR3 region has the DNA TGTGCCAGCAGCGGACAGGGAGGCCTAGGGTCGAACACTGAAGCTTTCTTT.

This clone occurred once. V is TRBV20-1 and J is TRBJ2-5; D remains unclear. This CDR3 spans 11 amino acids. Per the germline V gene, CDR1 is DFQATT and CDR2 is SNEGSKA (reference sequence). Trimming removed 1 base at V and 7 bases at J, with 7 bases between. CDR3 nucleotides: TGCAGTGCTAGAGGTACCGGGACCCAGTACTTC. It specifies CSARGTGTQYF.

J is TRBJ2-3 and V is TRBV29-1; tentative D call: TRBD2 (5 bases). The CDR3 has 14 amino acids. The germline V and J ends were trimmed by 6 bases and 0 bases, with 13 bases remaining between them. CDR1 and CDR2 (germline): SQVTM, ANQGSEA. The CDR3, as DNA: TGCAGCGTGATTCCCGGGGTTAGCACAGATACGCAGTATTTT. This codes for CSVIPGVSTDTQYF.

The rearrangement joins TRBV30 to TRBJ1-5; D unresolved. The CDR3 contains 14 residues. Germline V lookup: CDR1 GTSNPN, CDR2 SVGIG (reference sequence). V was clipped by 5 bases and J by 4 bases, with 15 bases between them. CDR3 sequence: CAWARTGWNQPQHF. Written as DNA, the CDR3 is TGTGCCTGGGCCCGGACGGGGTGGAATCAGCCCCAGCATTTT.

V is TRBV6-5 and J is TRBJ1-2; D remains unclear. The CDR3 contains 14 residues. Germline V lookup: CDR1 MNHEY, CDR2 SVGAGI. The V gene lost 7 bases and the J gene lost 1 base, with 13 bases spanning the gap. CDR3 region: CASKSTAVNYGYTF. The CDR3 nucleotides are TGTGCCAGCAAAAGCACCGCCGTTAACTATGGCTACACCTTC.

The rearrangement joins TRBV30 to TRBJ1-3, with 11 bases lining up with TRBD1. CDR3 length equals 15 residues. V lost 2 bases, J lost 8 bases, and 8 bases stayed unmatched. Germline values: CDR1 GTSNPN, CDR2 SVGIG (reference sequence). CDR3 sequence: CAWSPLGTGGDTIYF. The CDR3 DNA sequence: TGTGCCTGGAGTCCCTTAGGGACAGGGGGTGACACCATATATTTT.

The count of this clone is one. This sequence joins TRBV7-2 and TRBJ1-5; no definite D call. This CDR3 has 14 amino acids. Looked up from germline, CDR1 is SGHTA and CDR2 is FQGNSA. V lost 0 bases to trimming and J lost 5 bases, with 8 bases between them. This CDR3 is CASSLAGGYQPQHF. CDR3 DNA sequence: TGTGCCAGCAGCTTAGCCGGCGGTTATCAGCCCCAGCATTTT. The entire variable domain, with the rest obtained from reference TRBV7-2 and TRBJ1-5, is as follows: GAGVSQSPSNKVTEKGKDVELRCDPISGHTALYWYRQSLGQGLEFLIYFQGNSAPDKSGLPSDRFSAERTGGSVSTLTIQRTQQEDSAVYLCASSLAGGYQPQHFGDGTRLSIL.

Comments on this clone: Other DNA sequences in the sample encode the same CDR3. The V gene is TRBV20-1, the J gene TRBJ1-4; D unclear. The V gene lost 2 bases and the J gene lost 7 bases, with 2 bases spanning the gap. The CDR3 is 10 residues long. From germline, CDR1 is DFQATT and CDR2 SNEGSKA (reference sequence). The CDR3 spells CSARREKLFF. CDR3 sequence (DNA): TGCAGTGCTAGACGTGAAAAACTGTTTTTT.

The rearrangement links TRBV6-4 to TRBJ2-3, with 7 bases lining up with TRBD1. Unmatched junction bases numbered 5, after V lost 0 bases and J lost 5 bases. The length of the CDR3 is 15 residues. Germline-derived CDR1 and CDR2 are MRHNA and SNTAGT. In DNA, the CDR3 is TGTGCCAGCAGTGACTCGACGGCAGGGGGAGATACGCAGTATTTT. Protein product: CASSDSTAGGDTQYF.

The chain recombines TRBV27 with TRBJ2-7; D is unclear. Germline loops: CDR1 MNHEY, CDR2 SMNVEV (reference sequence). The CDR3 covers 16 residues. The V end lost 5 bases, the J end lost 6 bases, and 23 bases lay between the germline ends. In nucleotides, the CDR3 is TGTGCCAGCAGTAGCCTAGAACAATCCTCTCCCTGCGAGCAGTACGTC. Encoded protein: CASSSLEQSSPCEQYV.

The genes are TRBV6-5 and TRBJ2-3; the D is unclear. The V gene's germline CDR1 is MNHEY and CDR2 SVGAGI. The CDR3 totals 14 residues. V gave up 5 bases and J gave up 5 bases, with 14 bases separating them. DNA for the CDR3: TGTGCCAGCAGTAAGCAGGCTTCGCAAGATACGCAGTATTTT. Protein sequence: CASSKQASQDTQYF.

The J gene is TRBJ2-7, the V gene TRBV5-1; maybe TRBD1 (6 bases). Trimming took off 0 bases at V and 3 bases at J, with 13 bases between the two ends. The CDR3 is made up of 15 amino acids. Germline V gene sequence: CDR1 SGHRS, CDR2 YFSETQ. In DNA, the CDR3 is TGCGCCAGCAGCTTGGCAATAACAGGGAGCTACGAGCAGTACTTC. Protein product: CASSLAITGSYEQYF.

As regards this clone: Other DNA sequences from this sample encode an identical CDR3 as well. The rearrangement uses TRBV30 and TRBJ1-1, with 8 bases that match TRBD1. The V gene end was trimmed by 5 bases and the J gene end by 1 base; junction bases not matched to a gene: 3. This CDR3 comprises 13 residues. Germline lookup yields CDR1 GTSNPN and CDR2 SVGIG (reference sequence). The CDR3 DNA reads as TGTGCCTGGGAGGGACAGGCGAACACTGAAGCTTTCTTT. Its protein is CAWEGQANTEAFF.

The V and J genes are TRBV28 and TRBJ1-6, with D possibly matching TRBD1 (5 bases). Per germline, CDR1 MDHEN and CDR2 SYDVKM. The V end was cut by 6 bases, the J end by 0 bases, with 12 bases between. The CDR3 runs to 16 residues. CDR3 loop: CASRGDGSSYNSPLHF. The DNA for the CDR3 is TGTGCCAGCAGGGGGGACGGGAGCTCCTATAATTCACCCCTCCACTTT.

The rearrangement uses TRBV29-1 and TRBJ1-5; 8 bases agree with TRBD1. The ends lost 6 bases at V and 3 bases at J; junction bases unmatched: 4. This CDR3 has 13 residues. Germline V gene lookup returns CDR1 SQVTM and CDR2 ANQGSEA. This chain's CDR3 is CSVGQGANQPQHF. The CDR3 DNA is TGCAGCGTAGGACAGGGCGCCAATCAGCCCCAGCATTTT.

This clone was found once. This chain connects TRBV11-2 to TRBJ2-5, with TRBD1 matching over 7 bases. The CDR3 is made up of 14 amino acids. Trimming took 3 bases from V and 1 from J; bases not matched to a gene: 2. The V gene's germline CDR1 is SGHAT and CDR2 FQNNGV. CDR3 protein: CASSFGTVQETQYF. CDR3 DNA: TGTGCCAGCAGCTTCGGGACAGTCCAAGAGACCCAGTACTTC.

This chain connects TRBV18 to TRBJ1-3; D is unresolved. Germline CDR1 reads KGHSH; CDR2 reads LQKENI. The CDR3 extends over 16 amino acids. Trimming removed 1 base at V and 4 bases at J, with 14 bases between. The CDR3 region is CASSPLPDLGGNTIYF. In DNA, the CDR3 is TGTGCCAGCTCACCACTTCCAGACCTCGGGGGAAACACCATATATTTT.

V is TRBV5-1 and J is TRBJ2-6; D perhaps matches TRBD1 (6 bases). Trimming removed 4 bases from V and 1 base from J, with 9 bases in between. The length of the CDR3 is 15 residues. CDR1 is SGHRS and CDR2 is YFSETQ in the germline V gene. The CDR3 here is CASSPTGSGANVLTF. CDR3 DNA sequence: TGCGCCAGCAGCCCAACAGGGTCTGGGGCCAACGTCCTGACTTTC. Full variable domain (missing parts from reference TRBV5-1 and TRBJ2-6): KAGVTQTPRYLIKTRGQQVTLSCSPISGHRSVSWYQQTPGQGLQFLFEYFSETQRNKGNFPGRFSGRQFSNSRSEMNVSTLELGDSALYLCASSPTGSGANVLTFGAGSRLTVL.

The rearrangement joins TRBV13 to TRBJ2-3; a weak D match, TRBD2 (6 bases). From germline, CDR1 is PRHDT and CDR2 FYEKMQ (reference sequence). The CDR3 runs to 19 residues. With 3 bases removed from V and 3 bases from J, the gap between germline ends came to 25 bases. In DNA form, the CDR3 reads TGTGCCAGCAGCTTCTGGGACGGCAGATCAAGCGCGGGGACAGATACGCAGTATTTT. Amino acids: CASSFWDGRSSAGTDTQYF.